The rows below give T cell receptor beta chains drawn from one sample of a study of T-cell memory formation after mild COVID-19. Via MiXCR, TCRdb re-called the 5' RACE reads, giving one row per CDR3 protein. The sample shows 350,000 to 500,000 distinct CDR3 sequences, roughly 18% of them seen only once. The sample taken for sequencing was PBMCs or a T cell subset sorted from them (not recorded which). All receptors derive from a man between 18 and 35 years old who had mild COVID-19 (a few samples of this study predate the infection). Cell type and time point are not known. CDR3s include the opening cysteine and the closing phenylalanine or tryptophan. The D gene is left open where the match is weak. Expanded clones get a size class; other rows say once, few or many, or leave the size out.

clone size	D gene	V gene	J gene	CDR3 protein	CDR3 DNA
few	TRBD1	TRBV4-3	TRBJ1-2	CASSQGTGWVRGYTF	TGCGCCAGCAGCCAAGGGACAGGTTGGGTGCGTGGCTACACCTTC
few	TRBD1	TRBV20-1	TRBJ1-5	CSARQGQGGQPQHF	TGCAGTGCTAGGCAAGGACAGGGCGGTCAGCCCCAGCATTTT
many	TRBD1	TRBV5-1	TRBJ1-1	CASSFIDRGQDTEAFF	TGCGCCAGCAGCTTCATTGACAGGGGGCAGGACACTGAAGCTTTCTTT
NA	NA	TRBV4-1	TRBJ2-5	CASSQVSIAHAKETQYF	TGCGCCAGCAGCCAAGTTAGTATCGCGCACGCCAAAGAGACCCAGTACTTC
NA	NA	TRBV5-4	TRBJ1-1	CASSLLQMNTEAFF	TGTGCCAGCAGCTTACTACAGATGAACACTGAAGCTTTCTTT
NA	NA	TRBV19	TRBJ2-2	CASSVPSGAGELFF	TGTGCCAGTAGTGTCCCCTCTGGGGCCGGGGAGCTGTTTTTT
few	TRBD1	TRBV7-9	TRBJ2-5	CASSLMPGQGQETQYF	TGTGCCAGCAGCCTTATGCCCGGACAGGGACAAGAGACCCAGTACTTC
NA	TRBD1	TRBV20-1	TRBJ1-2	CTTGQGPSSPGGYTF	TGCACTACAGGACAGGGCCCCTCTTCACCAGGTGGCTACACCTTC
NA	NA	TRBV5-1	TRBJ2-5	CASSLGEVETQYF	TGCGCCAGCAGCTTGGGGGAAGTGGAGACCCAGTACTTC
many	TRBD2	TRBV5-6	TRBJ2-3	CASTSGVADTQYF	TGTGCCAGTACTAGCGGGGTAGCAGATACGCAGTATTTT
few	NA	TRBV5-6	TRBJ2-5	CASSRKGVTQTQYF	TGTGCCAGCAGCCGGAAAGGGGTAACACAGACCCAGTACTTC
NA	NA	TRBV12-3/TRBV12-4	TRBJ1-4	CASSPTTNEKLFF	TGTGCCAGCAGCCCAACAACTAATGAAAAACTGTTTTTT
few	NA	TRBV29-1	TRBJ1-1	CSVETVTWVHTEAFF	TGCAGCGTTGAGACAGTCACCTGGGTGCACACTGAAGCTTTCTTT
NA	NA	TRBV3-1	TRBJ2-1	CASRSRGSSYNEQFF	TGTGCCAGCAGATCTCGAGGGAGCTCCTACAATGAGCAGTTCTTC
NA	TRBD1	TRBV6-5	TRBJ1-2	CASSYSTGLHGYTF	TGTGCCAGCAGTTACTCGACAGGGCTCCATGGCTACACCTTC
NA	NA	TRBV5-1	TRBJ1-1	CASSSHRGQGPTEAFF	TGCGCCAGCAGCTCCCACCGCGGGCAGGGCCCCACTGAAGCTTTCTTT
NA	NA	TRBV5-1	TRBJ2-5	CASSLGLGRETQYF	TGCGCCAGCAGCTTGGGTTTGGGGCGAGAGACCCAGTACTTC
NA	TRBD1	TRBV29-1	TRBJ2-3	CSVEDRQGPDTQYF	TGCAGCGTTGAAGATCGACAGGGGCCAGATACGCAGTATTTT
few	TRBD1	TRBV6-5	TRBJ2-1	CASSYGTGDYNEQFF	TGTGCCAGCAGTTACGGGACAGGGGACTACAATGAGCAGTTCTTC
NA	NA	TRBV5-1	TRBJ1-4	CASSKAANEKLFF	TGCGCCAGCAGCAAGGCGGCCAATGAAAAACTGTTTTTT